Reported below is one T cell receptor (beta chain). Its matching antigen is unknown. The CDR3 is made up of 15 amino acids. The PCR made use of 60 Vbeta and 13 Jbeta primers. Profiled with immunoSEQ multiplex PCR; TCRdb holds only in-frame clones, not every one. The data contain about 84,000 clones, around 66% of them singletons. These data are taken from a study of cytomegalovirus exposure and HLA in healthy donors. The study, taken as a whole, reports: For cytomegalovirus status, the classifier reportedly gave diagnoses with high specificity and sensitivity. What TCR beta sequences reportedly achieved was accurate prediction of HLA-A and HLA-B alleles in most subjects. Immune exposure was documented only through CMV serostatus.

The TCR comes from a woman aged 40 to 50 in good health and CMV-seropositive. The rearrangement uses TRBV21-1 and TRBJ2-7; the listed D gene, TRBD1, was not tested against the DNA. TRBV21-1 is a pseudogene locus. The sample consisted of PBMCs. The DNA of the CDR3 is TGTGCCAGCAGCATACGACAGGGGGATCGCTACGAGCAGTACTTC. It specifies CASSIRQGDRYEQYF.